Sequencing of this T cell receptor beta chain was carried out in a study of human T cells and chemical hapten exposure. This clonotype was detected many times. Stated time point: healthy volunteer bleed at 6 weeks. Unfractionated whole blood served as the source for total RNA extraction. Germline V lookup: CDR1 WNHNN, CDR2 SYGVQD (reference sequence). The CDR3 length is 16 residues. The ends were cut back, 0 bases at V and 0 bases at J, with 8 bases in the middle. TCRdb recomputed calls from the RACE reads with MiXCR, one row per CDR3 protein. The top ten clones hold 5% to 7% of a sample with 35,000 to 50,000 distinct CDR3 sequences, around 4% of them seen once.

Sample: whole blood. This clonotype originated in a human donor in good health. Some clones in this sample may be carry-over from other donors' samples. The chain links TRBV10-1 to TRBJ2-2; weak D call: TRBD2 (5 bases). Written as DNA, the CDR3 is TGCGCCAGCAGTGAGTCGGGCGGGTCGAACACCGGGGAGCTGTTTTTT. Encoded protein: CASSESGGSNTGELFF.